The clone carrying this TCR beta chain was recorded many times. Its target is not known. Building of the TCR beta libraries involved iRepertoire HTBI primers and Arm-PCR of CDR3 regions. Each CDR3 protein is one row after TCRdb ran MiXCR on the multiplex PCR reads. The repertoire holds under 500,000 distinct CDR3 sequences, with around 17% as singletons. Germline V gives CDR1 SGHRS, CDR2 YFSETQ. This CDR3 comprises 16 residues. With V trimmed by 4 bases and J by 2 bases, 6 bases remained unmatched. This sample is drawn from a study of regulatory T cells in long-lasting Graves disease. Time point given: newly diagnosed GD, antithyroid drugs for less than 3 months. From PBMCs, RNA was extracted and then used to make the TCR library. Study results and limitations: Whereas about a thousand public clonotypes were shared by new patients, persistent patients shared more, at over 2,500.

The sample was also linked to a second study, of T cells in Graves' hyperthyroidism and ophthalmopathy. Turning to that study: The study left out patients who had uncontrolled infection, other autoimmune disease, pregnancy or lactation. Blood also carried most thyroid clonotypes expanded above 0.001.

The input for sequencing was peripheral blood mononuclear cells (PBMCs), taken at new diagnosis, from a patient treated with antithyroid drugs. This TCR derives from a woman aged 25 to 39 with Graves disease. J is TRBJ2-3 and V is TRBV5-1, with 11 bases fitting TRBD1. The chain's CDR3 is CASSPRDRGATDTQYF. The CDR3 DNA sequence: TGCGCCAGCAGCCCCCGGGACAGGGGGGCCACAGATACGCAGTATTTT.